Below, 17 T cell receptor beta chains from the same sample are listed, as sequenced in a study of shared clonotypes between healthy human individuals. Some clones are missing from TCRdb's copy, which holds only in-frame ones; the method was immunoSEQ multiplex PCR. The sample contains approximately 2.4 million clones, under 97% of which appear only once. Sequenced: naive CD4+ T cells sorted from blood. Specified subset: CD45RA+ positively selected. The receptor set was obtained from a man younger than 35 in good health.

J is TRBJ2-1 and V is TRBV7-9, with 10 bases identical to TRBD1. The junction had 11 bases not matched to a gene; V was cut back by 3 bases and J by 9 bases. The CDR3 is 16 amino acids. In germline, CDR1 is SEHNR, CDR2 FQNEAQ (reference sequence). The CDR3: CASSFTGTGEFGEQFF. For the CDR3, the DNA is TGTGCCAGCAGCTTTACCGGGACAGGGGAGTTCGGTGAGCAGTTCTTC.

The chain recombines TRBV7-9 with TRBJ1-1; 8 nucleotides agree with TRBD1. V shed 4 bases, J shed 3 bases, and the junction held 4 bases outside the gene matches. This CDR3 region has 14 residues. The germline gives CDR1 SEHNR, CDR2 FQNEAQ (reference sequence). CDR3 in amino acids: CASSSGQGDTEAFF. The CDR3 nucleotides are TGTGCCAGCAGCTCCGGACAGGGCGACACTGAAGCTTTCTTT.

This rearrangement joins TRBV6-6 to TRBJ2-1, with a tentative D call TRBD2 (7 bases). V lost 2 bases and J 7 bases, leaving 12 bases between the germline ends. The CDR3 runs 14 residues. CDR1 is MNHNY and CDR2 is SVGAGI in the germline V gene (reference sequence). CDR3 nucleotides: TGTGCCAGCAGTTACCCGGGGGGCATTAATGAGCAGTTCTTC. Amino acid sequence: CASSYPGGINEQFF.

The gene calls are TRBV7-2 and TRBJ1-6; unclear D gene. V lost 5 bases, J lost 4 bases, and 3 bases lay in between. CDR1 is SGHTA and CDR2 is FQGNSA in the germline V gene. The CDR3 is 12 amino acids. CDR3 residues: CASSEYNSPLHF. CDR3 nucleotide sequence: TGTGCCAGCAGCGAATATAATTCACCCCTCCACTTT.

The chain couples TRBV27 to TRBJ2-3, with D possibly called TRBD1 or TRBD2 (6 bases each). From germline, CDR1 is MNHEY and CDR2 SMNVEV (reference sequence). This CDR3 has 16 amino acids. Trimming shortened V by 5 bases and J by 3 bases, and 18 bases separated the two germline ends. The CDR3 is CASSRNTGRITDTQYF. The CDR3 DNA sequence: TGTGCCAGCAGTCGAAACACAGGGAGGATTACAGATACGCAGTATTTT.

This clone was observed once. The V call is TRBV5-1, the J call TRBJ2-3; 7 bases fit TRBD1. Germline V gene lookup returns CDR1 SGHRS and CDR2 YFSETQ. V was clipped by 4 bases and J by 0 bases; unmatched bases: 8. CDR3 length equals 16 residues. CDR3 bases: TGCGCCAGCAGCCTGGGGACAGCCAGTAGCACAGATACGCAGTATTTT. Its translation is CASSLGTASSTDTQYF.

This chain joins TRBV5-4 and TRBJ2-3; unclear D gene. Trimming pared 6 bases from V and 6 bases from J, leaving 14 bases between. CDR3 size: 13 residues. Germline CDR1 is SGHNT and CDR2 is YYREEE (reference sequence). The CDR3 bases are TGTGCCAGCAAAACAGACCGTTTGGATACGCAGTATTTT. It is translated as CASKTDRLDTQYF.

This clone was detected only once. The sample holds other DNA sequences that translate to the same CDR3. This chain joins TRBV9 and TRBJ2-5; D is possibly TRBD2 (5 bases). This CDR3 region has 14 residues. Germline CDR1 and CDR2: SGDLS and YYNGEE. The V end was cut by 0 bases, the J end by 3 bases, with 9 bases between. As DNA, the CDR3 is TGTGCCAGCAGCGTAGGGACTCTTAAAGAGACCCAGTACTTC. This sequence encodes CASSVGTLKETQYF.

This clone has only one observation. This chain joins TRBV19 and TRBJ1-2; 9 positions agree with TRBD1. The CDR3 has 14 residues. J gave up 2 bases and V 6 bases, and 4 bases lay outside the gene matches. CDR1 is LNHDA and CDR2 is SQIVND in the germline V gene (reference sequence). Written as DNA, the CDR3 is TGTGCCAGTAGGACAGGGGGACAGAACTATGGCTACACCTTC. Amino acid sequence: CASRTGGQNYGYTF.

The chain couples TRBV11-2 to TRBJ1-2; 7 positions match TRBD1. Unmatched junction bases numbered 5, after V lost 2 bases and J lost 8 bases. Germline V gives CDR1 SGHAT, CDR2 FQNNGV. CDR3 length: 13 residues. The CDR3 DNA follows: TGTGCCAGCAGCTTAAATACAGGGGAAGGCTACACCTTC. This gives the protein CASSLNTGEGYTF.

The V call is TRBV7-9, the J call TRBJ1-5; 9 bases line up with TRBD1. The CDR3 runs to 15 residues. Germline V gives CDR1 SEHNR, CDR2 FQNEAQ (reference sequence). Trimming removed 5 bases from V and 2 bases from J; junction bases left unmatched: 4. The CDR3 DNA is TGTGCCAGCAGCCAACAGGGGGCGGGCAATCAGCCCCAGCATTTT. Protein sequence: CASSQQGAGNQPQHF. The full variable domain, rest sourced from reference TRBV7-9 and TRBJ1-5, is DTGVSQNPRHKITKRGQNVTFRCDPISEHNRLYWYRQTLGQGPEFLTYFQNEAQLEKSRLLSDRFSAERPKGSFSTLEIQRTEQGDSAMYLCASSQQGAGNQPQHFGDGTRLSIL.

The chain recombines TRBV7-9 with TRBJ2-5; 8 bases are shared with TRBD2. V gave up 1 base and J gave up 5 bases; unmatched junction bases: 6. Germline CDR1 reads SEHNR; CDR2 reads FQNEAQ (reference sequence). This CDR3 contains 15 residues. In DNA form, the CDR3 reads TGTGCCAGCAGCTTAGTAAACGGGGGGGATGAGACCCAGTACTTC. Its protein product is CASSLVNGGDETQYF.

The gene calls are TRBV6-5 and TRBJ2-6; 8 bases match TRBD1. V dropped 7 bases and J dropped 2; count of bases not matched to a gene: 4. This CDR3 has 15 amino acids. In germline, CDR1 is MNHEY, CDR2 SVGAGI. CDR3 loop: CASKKQGAGANVLTF. CDR3 DNA: TGTGCCAGCAAAAAACAGGGGGCTGGGGCCAACGTCCTGACTTTC.

The chain has TRBV7-2 and TRBJ1-6; the match to TRBD1 covers 7 bases. The CDR3 has 17 residues. Per germline, CDR1 SGHTA and CDR2 FQGNSA. The V gene end was trimmed by 3 bases and the J gene end by 1 base; junction bases not matched to a gene: 6. CDR3 bases: TGTGCCAGCAGCTTCGACAGGGCGGGATCCTATAATTCACCCCTCCACTTT. Translation gives CASSFDRAGSYNSPLHF.

This chain links TRBV7-2 with TRBJ2-1; unclear D gene. V was shortened by 4 bases and J by 9 bases, with 10 bases between the two germline ends. CDR1 and CDR2 (germline): SGHTA, FQGNSA. The CDR3 loop spans 12 amino acids. The CDR3 DNA follows: TGTGCCAGCAGCTATCGTTGGGGTGAGCAGTTCTTC. Translated: CASSYRWGEQFF.

The chain combines TRBV5-1 with TRBJ1-1, with a weak D call TRBD1 (5 bases). CDR1 is SGHRS, CDR2 YFSETQ, per germline. This CDR3 is built from 14 residues. Trimming cost V 6 bases and J 6 bases, with 18 bases left between them. In DNA form, the CDR3 reads TGCGCCAGCACCCGGGACGTAGCCCTTCCTGAAGCTTTCTTT. Translating gives CASTRDVALPEAFF.

This chain joins TRBV30 and TRBJ2-1, with TRBD2 identical over 7 bases. The V gene's germline CDR1 is GTSNPN and CDR2 SVGIG (reference sequence). The CDR3 runs 14 residues. The trim removed 3 bases at V and 7 bases at J, leaving 9 bases unmatched. The CDR3 protein is CAWRVDGGRNEQFF. CDR3 nucleotides: TGTGCCTGGAGAGTTGACGGGGGGAGGAATGAGCAGTTCTTC.